This T cell receptor beta chain derives from a study of cytomegalovirus exposure and HLA in healthy donors. Study overall: Assignment to the Caucasian-associated ancestry cluster applied to approximately 80% of the approximately 420 genotyped donors.

Whole-study findings and limits: Fewer N-insertions (relative to the roughly 730-donor mean) were reportedly seen in an Asian-associated ancestry cluster in a later analysis. It was in a later analysis that TCR association rates were seen to vary by HLA locus, highest for DRB1 and lowest for HLA-C.

Worth noting for this clone: Its cognate antigen is unknown.

This CDR3 spans 14 amino acids. V was clipped by 0 bases and J by 4 bases, with 10 bases between them. From germline, CDR1 is SGHRS and CDR2 YFSETQ. The primer mix had 60 Vbeta and 13 Jbeta primers. This table comes from immunoSEQ multiplex PCR, and its TCRdb copy is limited to in-frame clones, with some not included. The sample contains more than 90,000 clones, 79% of which appear only once. The sequencing sample was made of PBMCs. This receptor was identified in a young woman in good health and CMV-seropositive. This chain uses TRBV5-1 with TRBJ1-2, with a possible D match to TRBD1 (5 bases). CDR3 amino acids: CASSLGGQVYGYTF. CDR3 bases: TGCGCCAGCAGCTTGGGGGGCCAGGTCTATGGCTACACCTTC.